This T cell receptor (beta chain) was observed in a study of identical twins. A word on this clonotype: Its specificity is unknown.

Findings of the study overall: Instead of following the same donors, the conclusions were based on cross-sectional statistical analysis.

The CDR3 is made up of 13 amino acids. The germline V gene has CDR1 DFQATT and CDR2 SNEGSKA (reference sequence). Trimming pared 1 base from V and 5 bases from J, leaving 11 bases between. TCRdb itself ran the 5' RACE reads through MiXCR, one entry per CDR3 protein. The sample carries 200,000 to 250,000 distinct CDR3 sequences, 7.5% recorded once. These sequences were also reported in another study, on yellow fever vaccine responses in identical twins.

The TCR originated in a woman aged 18-35 years in good health. The source material was memory (CD45RO+) T cells sorted from blood. The chain links TRBV20-1 to TRBJ2-5; D is possibly TRBD1 (5 bases). This CDR3 is CSARGSSGETQYF. The CDR3 DNA sequence: TGCAGTGCTAGAGGAAGTTCAGGGGAGACCCAGTACTTC.